This record covers a single T cell receptor beta chain. Its antigen remains unidentified. This sample stems from a study of OX40 agonist ivuxolimab in advanced cancers. CDR3 length: 15 residues. Looked up from germline, CDR1 is LNHDA and CDR2 is SQIVND (reference sequence). Trimming cost V 5 bases and J 5 bases, with 18 bases left between them. Overall study findings and caveats: On average, a greater number of expanded clones characterised CD8+ T cells relative to CD4+.

The data were produced by immunoSEQ multiplex PCR, yet TCRdb's version contains in-frame clones alone and is incomplete. The sample yields about 91,000 clones, about 87% seen once. The material was CD4+ or CD8+ T cells sorted from blood, obtained in a trial of the OX40 agonist ivuxolimab. This receptor was obtained from an adult with an advanced solid tumor such as melanoma, head and neck, liver or kidney cancer. The rearrangement links TRBV19 to TRBJ1-1; unclear D gene. Here the CDR3 reads CASSASGVIRTEAFF. The CDR3 DNA is TGTGCCAGTAGTGCCTCCGGGGTAATTAGGACTGAAGCTTTCTTT.